The 22 T cell receptor beta chains listed next were all sequenced from one sample in a study of T cells in Graves' hyperthyroidism and ophthalmopathy. From RNA transcripts, TCR beta CDR3 regions were amplified. HTBI primers were used for first-round RT-PCR of the TCR CDR3. TCRdb analysed the multiplex PCR reads with MiXCR anew, one entry per CDR3 protein. The sample carries fewer than 600,000 distinct CDR3 sequences, under 15% recorded once. The sequencing input was blood. The origin of the receptors is a woman under 30 with Graves' hyperthyroidism.

CDR3 sequence reads: CSARNRGAGDSGGTDTQYF. Here the CDR3 DNA reads TGCAGTGCTAGAAACAGGGGGGCTGGGGACTCCGGTGGCACAGATACGCAGTATTTT. The V and J genes are TRBV20-1 and TRBJ2-3, with TRBD1 matching 8 bases. In germline, CDR1 is DFQATT, CDR2 SNEGSKA (reference sequence). The ends lost 2 bases at V and 1 base at J; junction bases unmatched: 17. This CDR3 is 19 amino acids long.

V is TRBV6-1 and J is TRBJ2-1; no definite D call. Between the trimmed V and J ends, which lost 3 bases and 8 bases, there was a span of 11 bases. Germline assignment: CDR1 MNHNS and CDR2 SASEGT. The CDR3 totals 13 residues. This chain's CDR3 is CASSEVTGYEQFF. In DNA form, the CDR3 reads TGTGCCAGCAGTGAGGTGACTGGTTATGAGCAGTTCTTC.

This clonotype appeared many times. V is TRBV2 and J is TRBJ1-1; D is perhaps TRBD1 (6 bases). Trimming left V 6 bases short and J 0 bases short, with 8 bases between. This CDR3 contains 13 residues. Per the germline V gene, CDR1 is SNHLY and CDR2 is FYNNEI. The CDR3 DNA reads TGTGCCAGCAGGGACAGTTTGAACACTGAAGCTTTCTTT. Translated: CASRDSLNTEAFF.

In its sample, this clonotype was seen many times. The V call is TRBV10-3, the J call TRBJ1-4; D unresolved. The CDR3 spans 14 residues. Germline CDR1 ENHRY, CDR2 SYGVKD. Trimming took 0 bases from V and 10 from J, leaving 12 bases between them. The CDR3 nucleotides read TGTGCCATCAGTGAGTCGAGGGCAGAAGCAAAACTGTTTTTT. It specifies CAISESRAEAKLFF.

This clonotype was recorded a few times. V gene TRBV18 combines with J gene TRBJ1-6; 9 nucleotides agree with TRBD1. The junction had 9 bases not matched to a gene; V was cut back by 6 bases and J by 9 bases. Germline CDR1 and CDR2: KGHSH and LQKENI. The CDR3 length is 15 residues. In DNA, the CDR3 is TGTGCCAGCTCGCCCGGGACAGGGTCGTCTTCACCCCTCCACTTT. Translation: CASSPGTGSSSPLHF.

This clonotype was seen a handful of times. The rearrangement joins TRBV6-1 to TRBJ2-7; D not resolved. CDR1 and CDR2 (germline): MNHNS, SASEGT. The CDR3 length is 14 residues. V lost 4 bases and J lost 4, with 14 bases in between. In DNA form, the CDR3 reads TGTGCCAGCAGTGGGATCCAGATAAGTTACGAGCAGTACTTC. It encodes CASSGIQISYEQYF.

V is TRBV29-1 and J is TRBJ1-4, with 9 bases matching TRBD1. The junction had 7 bases not matched to a gene; V was cut back by 7 bases and J by 7 bases. This CDR3 region has 13 residues. The germline gives CDR1 SQVTM, CDR2 ANQGSEA. The CDR3 sequence is CSAVGQGGEKLFF. CDR3 sequence (DNA): TGCAGCGCTGTGGGACAGGGTGGTGAAAAACTGTTTTTT.

Regarding this clonotype: This may be a read error: a much more frequent sequence differs by one nucleotide. J is TRBJ2-7 and V is TRBV4-1; tentative D call: TRBD1 (5 bases). The V end was cut by 0 bases, the J end by 1 base, with 10 bases between. CDR1 MGHRA and CDR2 YSYEKL come from the germline V gene. This CDR3 has 15 amino acids. CDR3 coding DNA: TGCGCCAGCAGCCAAGAGGGGCGCCTATCCTACGAGCAGTACTTC. Amino acids: CASSQEGRLSYEQYF.

This clonotype was counted many times. CDR3 DNA sequence: TGTGCCAGCAGTTGGACGGGACAGTCGGATTCACCCCTCCACTTT. Translation gives CASSWTGQSDSPLHF. The chain links TRBV12-3 or TRBV12-4 to TRBJ1-6; 7 bases are a match to TRBD1. Germline trimming cut 4 bases from V and 8 bases from J; bases unmatched to any gene: 8. CDR3 length: 15 amino acids.

Ten or more counts support this clonotype. V and J are TRBV19 and TRBJ1-4; no firm D call. V lost 2 bases and J lost 8, with 9 bases in between. The CDR3 spans 13 residues. The germline CDR1 and CDR2 sequences are LNHDA and SQIVND (reference sequence). CDR3 nucleotides: TGTGCCAGTAGTATACGGGGAAGGGAAAAACTGTTTTTT. Translated, it gives CASSIRGREKLFF.

The chain joins TRBV11-3 to TRBJ2-2; possibly TRBD2 for D (7 bases). CDR1 and CDR2 (germline): SGHNT, YENEEA. Trimming took off 1 base at V and 5 bases at J, with 20 bases between the two ends. CDR3 length: 18 amino acids. The CDR3 loop is CASSLAFTGGPATGELFF. The CDR3 bases are TGTGCCAGCAGCTTAGCCTTTACCGGGGGGCCGGCGACCGGGGAGCTGTTTTTT.

This clonotype was recorded at least ten times. The rearrangement uses TRBV12-3 or TRBV12-4 and TRBJ2-5, with a weak D call TRBD2 (5 bases). Trimming removed 2 bases at V and 4 bases at J, with 8 bases between. The CDR3 spans 13 residues. In DNA form, the CDR3 reads TGTGCCAGCAGTTTAAGAGGGAGAGAGACCCAGTACTTC. Translated, it gives CASSLRGRETQYF.

Notes on this clonotype: An end of the junction does not agree with germline; a read error may underlie this. V and J are TRBV7-7 and TRBJ2-1; no firm D call. Looked up from germline, CDR1 is SSHAT and CDR2 is FNYEAQ (reference sequence). This CDR3 comprises 15 residues. The CDR3 DNA sequence: TGTGCTAGCAGCTTAGACGGAGTCCCTTTGTCTGAGCAGTTCTTC. Its protein is CASSLDGVPLSEQFF.

On this clonotype: A junction end diverges from the germline sequence, so it may reflect a read error. J is TRBJ2-6 and V is TRBV14; D possibly uses TRBD1 or TRBD2 (5 bases each). The CDR3 consists of 17 residues. Germline CDR1 SGHDN, CDR2 FVKESK. As DNA, the CDR3 is TGTGCCAGCAGTCAAGGGACGGTCGTTTCTGGGGCCAACGTCCTGACTTTC. Encoded protein: CASSQGTVVSGANVLTF.

Points on this clonotype: A single base separates this from a much larger clone, so it may be a read error. The chain is built from TRBV20-1 and TRBJ1-1, with D possibly matching TRBD1 (5 bases). CDR3 length: 13 residues. Germline values: CDR1 DFQATT, CDR2 SNEGSKA (reference sequence). The CDR3 reads CSAVQDLNTEACF. In DNA, the CDR3 is TGCAGTGCAGTACAGGACTTGAACACTGAAGCTTGCTTT.

In regard to this clonotype: A read error may be the cause here, since a much bigger clone is one base away. The chain carries TRBV19 and TRBJ2-3; 10 bases map to TRBD2. The V gene's germline CDR1 is LNHDA and CDR2 SQIVND (reference sequence). The CDR3 is 15 amino acids. Here the CDR3 DNA reads TGTGTCAGTCTGGACCAGCGGGAGGGCCCAGATACGCAGTATTTT. It is translated as CVSLDQREGPDTQYF.

This clonotype was counted many times. The gene calls are TRBV11-2 and TRBJ1-6; tentative D call: TRBD1 (6 bases). The CDR3 contains 15 residues. Germline V gene lookup returns CDR1 SGHAT and CDR2 FQNNGV. V gave up 2 bases and J gave up 8 bases, with 13 bases separating them. The CDR3 here is CASSLIQGDYSPLHF. The CDR3 DNA reads TGTGCCAGCAGCTTAATACAGGGTGATTATTCACCCCTCCACTTT.

There are many counts of this clonotype. The rearrangement joins TRBV10-3 to TRBJ2-1; maybe TRBD2 (5 bases). The CDR3 has 14 amino acids. V was cut by 6 bases and J by 4 bases, with 13 bases left in between. The germline V gene has CDR1 ENHRY and CDR2 SYGVKD. The chain's CDR3 is CAIRERTGYNEQFF. CDR3 DNA sequence: TGTGCCATCAGAGAAAGGACTGGATACAATGAGCAGTTCTTC.

At least ten counts were recorded for this clonotype. The chain uses TRBV5-8 and TRBJ2-1, with D possibly called TRBD1 or TRBD2 (5 bases each). The length of the CDR3 is 13 residues. Per germline, CDR1 SGHTS and CDR2 YDEGEE. V was trimmed by 0 bases and J by 10 bases, leaving 11 bases between them. CDR3 sequence: CASSLASGPEQFF. DNA for the CDR3: TGTGCCAGCAGCTTGGCCTCGGGACCAGAGCAGTTCTTC.

This clonotype showed up many times. The rearrangement links TRBV12-3 or TRBV12-4 to TRBJ2-2; D gene uncertain. V was cut by 8 bases and J by 1 base, with 8 bases left in between. CDR3 size: 13 residues. CDR3 coding DNA: TGTGCCAGCCATGACTGGAACACCGGGGAGCTGTTTTTT. Encoded protein: CASHDWNTGELFF.

This clonotype was seen ten or more times. The rearrangement links TRBV6-2 or TRBV6-3 to TRBJ2-5, with D perhaps matching TRBD1 (6 bases). This CDR3 is 16 amino acids long. The germline V gene encodes CDR1 MNHEY and CDR2 SVGEGT. Trimming took 6 bases from V and 1 from J, leaving 18 bases between them. For the CDR3, the DNA is TGTGCCAGCAGGAAAATTAAATTGGACAGCCAAGAGACCCAGTACTTC. This gives the protein CASRKIKLDSQETQYF.

The gene calls are TRBV24-1 and TRBJ2-1; 7 bases are shared with TRBD2. CDR1 and CDR2 (germline): KGHDR, SFDVKD. CDR3 size: 15 residues. V dropped 4 bases and J dropped 5; count of bases not matched to a gene: 7. The CDR3 DNA is TGTGCCACCAGTGACCCTGGACTAGTAAACAATGAGCAGTTCTTC. Its protein is CATSDPGLVNNEQFF.